This TCR beta chain derives from a study of shared T cell receptors in the human thymus. The germline V gene has CDR1 MNHNY and CDR2 SVGAGI (reference sequence). V was trimmed by 4 bases and J by 8 bases, leaving 11 bases between them. This CDR3 comprises 12 residues. TCRdb keeps only in-frame clones here, not all; method: immunoSEQ multiplex PCR. The table has 700,000 to 750,000 clones, approximately 85% seen once. These sequences were also reported in another study, on human thymus T cells.

This sequence originates from a girl less than two years old with a congenital heart defect. J is TRBJ1-2 and V is TRBV6-6; D possibly corresponds to TRBD1 (6 bases). The sample was thymocytes. CDR3 protein: CASSSTGFGYTF. CDR3 bases: TGTGCCAGCAGTTCGACAGGCTTCGGCTACACCTTC.